This T cell receptor beta chain stems from a study of shared clonotypes between healthy human individuals. TCRdb's copy holds only in-frame clones and misses some; the assay was immunoSEQ multiplex PCR. The sample holds some 2,500,000 clones, around 92% seen once. The germline V gene encodes CDR1 LNHDA and CDR2 SQIVND (reference sequence). V gave up 6 bases and J gave up 4 bases, with 19 bases separating them. CDR3 length equals 16 residues. This receptor was identified in a young man in good health. Some clones in this sample may be carry-over from other donors' samples. Source material: naive CD4+ T cells from PBMCs. As for subset: CD45RA+ positively selected. This chain joins TRBV19 and TRBJ1-5, with D possibly being TRBD1 (6 bases). CDR3 residues: CASSRERWQGNQPQHF. The CDR3 DNA sequence: TGTGCCAGTAGCAGGGAGAGATGGCAGGGGAATCAGCCCCAGCATTTT.